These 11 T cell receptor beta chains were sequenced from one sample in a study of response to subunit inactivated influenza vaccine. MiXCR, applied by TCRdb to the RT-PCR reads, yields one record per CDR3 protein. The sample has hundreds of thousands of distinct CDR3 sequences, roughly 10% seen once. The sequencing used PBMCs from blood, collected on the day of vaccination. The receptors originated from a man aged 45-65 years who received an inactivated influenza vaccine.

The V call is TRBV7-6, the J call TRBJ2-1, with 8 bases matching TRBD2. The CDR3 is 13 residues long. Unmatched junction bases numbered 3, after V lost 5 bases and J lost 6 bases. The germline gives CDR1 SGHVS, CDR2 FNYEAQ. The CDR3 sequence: CASSITSGNEQFF. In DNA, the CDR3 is TGTGCCAGCAGCATAACTAGCGGCAATGAGCAGTTCTTC.

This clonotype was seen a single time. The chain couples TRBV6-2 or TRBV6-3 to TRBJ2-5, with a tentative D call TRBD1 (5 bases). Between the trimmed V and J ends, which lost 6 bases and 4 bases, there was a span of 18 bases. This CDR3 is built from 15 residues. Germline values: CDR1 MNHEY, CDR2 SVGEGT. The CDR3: CASSSVGRDRETQYF. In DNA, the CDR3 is TGTGCCAGCAGCAGCGTTGGCAGGGATCGAGAGACCCAGTACTTC.

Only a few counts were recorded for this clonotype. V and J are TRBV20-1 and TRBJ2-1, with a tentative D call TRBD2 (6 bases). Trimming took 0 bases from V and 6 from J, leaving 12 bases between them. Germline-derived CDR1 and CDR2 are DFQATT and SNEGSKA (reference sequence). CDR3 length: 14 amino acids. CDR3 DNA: TGCAGTGCTAGAGATTGGGGCGGGATCAATGAGCAGTTCTTC. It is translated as CSARDWGGINEQFF.

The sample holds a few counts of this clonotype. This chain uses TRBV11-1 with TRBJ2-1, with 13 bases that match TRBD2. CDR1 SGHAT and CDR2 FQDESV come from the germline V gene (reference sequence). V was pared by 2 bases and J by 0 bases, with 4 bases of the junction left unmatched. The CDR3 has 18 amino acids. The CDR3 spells CASSLPGLAGPSYNEQFF. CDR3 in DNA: TGTGCCAGCAGCTTACCGGGACTAGCGGGACCCTCCTACAATGAGCAGTTCTTC.

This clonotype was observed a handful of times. CDR3 in DNA: TGTGCCAGCAGCTTAGGGGACGGAACCTACGAGCAGTACTTC. Translating it yields CASSLGDGTYEQYF. The rearrangement joins TRBV11-3 to TRBJ2-7; D might be TRBD1 or TRBD2, each matching 5 bases. This CDR3 is 14 amino acids long. The V gene's germline CDR1 is SGHNT and CDR2 YENEEA. V was clipped by 1 base and J by 2 bases, with 9 bases between them. Together with reference TRBV11-3 and TRBJ2-7, the CDR3 gives the full variable domain: EAGVVQSPRYKIIEKKQPVAFWCNPISGHNTLYWYLQNLGQGPELLIRYENEEAVDDSQLPKDRFSAERLKGVDSTLKIQPAELGDSAVYLCASSLGDGTYEQYFGPGTRLTVT.

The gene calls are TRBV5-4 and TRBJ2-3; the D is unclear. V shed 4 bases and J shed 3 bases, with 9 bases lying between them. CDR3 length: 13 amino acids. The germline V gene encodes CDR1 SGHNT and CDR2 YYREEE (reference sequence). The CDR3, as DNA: TGTGCCAGCAGCGGCCAGCAAACAGATACGCAGTATTTT. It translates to CASSGQQTDTQYF.

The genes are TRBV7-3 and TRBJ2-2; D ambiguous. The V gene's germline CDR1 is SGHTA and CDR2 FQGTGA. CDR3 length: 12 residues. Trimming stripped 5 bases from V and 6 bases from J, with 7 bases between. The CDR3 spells CASSPLPGELFF. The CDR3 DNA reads TGTGCCAGCAGCCCCTTACCCGGGGAGCTGTTTTTT. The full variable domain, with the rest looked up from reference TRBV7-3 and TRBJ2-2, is GAGVSQTPSNKVTEKGKYVELRCDPISGHTALYWYRQSLGQGPEFLIYFQGTGAADDSGLPNDRFFAVRPEGSVSTLKIQRTERGDSAVYLCASSPLPGELFFGEGSRLTVL.

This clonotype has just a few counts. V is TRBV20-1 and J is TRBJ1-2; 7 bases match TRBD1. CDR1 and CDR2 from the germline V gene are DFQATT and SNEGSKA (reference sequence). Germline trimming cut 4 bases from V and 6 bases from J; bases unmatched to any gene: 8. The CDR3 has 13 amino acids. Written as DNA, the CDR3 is TGCAGTGCTACGCTACAGGGGATCGATGGCTACACCTTC. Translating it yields CSATLQGIDGYTF.

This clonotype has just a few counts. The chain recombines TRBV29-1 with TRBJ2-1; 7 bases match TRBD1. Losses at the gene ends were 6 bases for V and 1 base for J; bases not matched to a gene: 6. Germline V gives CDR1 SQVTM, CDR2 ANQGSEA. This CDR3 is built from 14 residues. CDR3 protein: CSVSGGQSYNEQFF. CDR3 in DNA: TGCAGCGTCTCAGGGGGACAGTCCTACAATGAGCAGTTCTTC.

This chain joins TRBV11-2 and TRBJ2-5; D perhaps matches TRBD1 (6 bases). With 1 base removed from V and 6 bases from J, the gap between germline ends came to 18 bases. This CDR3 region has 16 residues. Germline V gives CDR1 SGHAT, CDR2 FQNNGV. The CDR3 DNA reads TGTGCCAGCAGCTTAGGTACCTACAGGGAATCTCAGACCCAGTACTTC. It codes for CASSLGTYRESQTQYF.

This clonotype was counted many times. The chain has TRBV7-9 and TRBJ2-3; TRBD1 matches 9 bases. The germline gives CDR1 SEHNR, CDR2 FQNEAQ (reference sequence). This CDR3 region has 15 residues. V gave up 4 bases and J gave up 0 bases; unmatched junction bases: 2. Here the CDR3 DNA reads TGTGCCAGCAGCTCCGGACAGGGGAGCACAGATACGCAGTATTTT. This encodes CASSSGQGSTDTQYF.